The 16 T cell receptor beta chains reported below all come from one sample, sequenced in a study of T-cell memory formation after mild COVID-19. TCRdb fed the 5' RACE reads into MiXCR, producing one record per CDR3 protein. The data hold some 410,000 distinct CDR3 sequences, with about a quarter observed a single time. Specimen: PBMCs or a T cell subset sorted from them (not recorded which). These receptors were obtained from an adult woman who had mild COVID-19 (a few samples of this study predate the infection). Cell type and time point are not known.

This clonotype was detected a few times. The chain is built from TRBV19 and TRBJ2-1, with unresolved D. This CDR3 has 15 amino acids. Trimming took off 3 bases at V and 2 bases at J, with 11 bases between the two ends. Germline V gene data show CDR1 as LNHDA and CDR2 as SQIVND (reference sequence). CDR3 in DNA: TGTGCCAGTAGTATGGGCCTAGGCCCCTACAATGAGCAGTTCTTC. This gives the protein CASSMGLGPYNEQFF.

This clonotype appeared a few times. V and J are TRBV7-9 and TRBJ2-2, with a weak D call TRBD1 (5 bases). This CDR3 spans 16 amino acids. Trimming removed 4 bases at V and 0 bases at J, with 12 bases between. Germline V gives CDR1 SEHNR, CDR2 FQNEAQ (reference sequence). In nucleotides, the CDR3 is TGTGCCAGCAGCTCTATACAGGCTTCGAACACCGGGGAGCTGTTTTTT. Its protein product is CASSSIQASNTGELFF.

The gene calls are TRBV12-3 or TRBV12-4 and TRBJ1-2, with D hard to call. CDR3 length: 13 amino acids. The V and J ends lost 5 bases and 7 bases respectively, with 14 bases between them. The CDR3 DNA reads TGTGCCAGCAGTGAGACCCTGGGTTCTGGCTACACCTTC. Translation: CASSETLGSGYTF.

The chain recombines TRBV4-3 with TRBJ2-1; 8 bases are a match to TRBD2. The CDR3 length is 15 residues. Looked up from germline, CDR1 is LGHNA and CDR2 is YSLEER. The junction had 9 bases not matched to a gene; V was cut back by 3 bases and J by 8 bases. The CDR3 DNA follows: TGCGCCAGCAGCCACGCCCCGGGACTAGGGGATGAGCAGTTCTTC. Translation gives CASSHAPGLGDEQFF.

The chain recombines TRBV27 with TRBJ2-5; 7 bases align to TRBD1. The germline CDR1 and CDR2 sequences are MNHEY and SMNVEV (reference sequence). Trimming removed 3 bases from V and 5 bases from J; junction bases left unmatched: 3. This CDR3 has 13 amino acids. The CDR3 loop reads CASSFRQGETQYF. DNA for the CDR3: TGTGCCAGCAGTTTCCGACAGGGCGAGACCCAGTACTTC.

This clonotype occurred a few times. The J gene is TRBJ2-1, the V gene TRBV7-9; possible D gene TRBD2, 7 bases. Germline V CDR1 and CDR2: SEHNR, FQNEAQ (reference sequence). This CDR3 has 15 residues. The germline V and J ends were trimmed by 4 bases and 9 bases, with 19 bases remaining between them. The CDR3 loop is CASSSEGGRSFEQFF. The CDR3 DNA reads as TGTGCCAGCAGCTCCGAGGGGGGGCGATCGTTTGAGCAGTTCTTC.

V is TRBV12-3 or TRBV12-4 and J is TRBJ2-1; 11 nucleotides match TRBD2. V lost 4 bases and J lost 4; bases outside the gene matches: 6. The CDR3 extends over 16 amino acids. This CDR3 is CASSSNGLAGYNEQFF. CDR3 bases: TGTGCCAGCAGTTCAAATGGACTAGCGGGTTACAATGAGCAGTTCTTC.

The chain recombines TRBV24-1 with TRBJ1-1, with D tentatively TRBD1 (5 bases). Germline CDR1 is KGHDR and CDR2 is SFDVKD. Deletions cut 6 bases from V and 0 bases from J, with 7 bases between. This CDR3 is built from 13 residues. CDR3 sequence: CATSSTVNTEAFF. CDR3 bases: TGTGCCACCAGTTCGACAGTGAACACTGAAGCTTTCTTT.

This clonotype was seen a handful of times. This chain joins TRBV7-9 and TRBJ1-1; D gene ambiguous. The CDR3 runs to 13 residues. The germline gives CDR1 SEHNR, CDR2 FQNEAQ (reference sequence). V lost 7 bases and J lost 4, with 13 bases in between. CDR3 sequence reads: CASTRYRPTEAFF. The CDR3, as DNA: TGTGCCAGCACCCGATACAGACCCACTGAAGCTTTCTTT.

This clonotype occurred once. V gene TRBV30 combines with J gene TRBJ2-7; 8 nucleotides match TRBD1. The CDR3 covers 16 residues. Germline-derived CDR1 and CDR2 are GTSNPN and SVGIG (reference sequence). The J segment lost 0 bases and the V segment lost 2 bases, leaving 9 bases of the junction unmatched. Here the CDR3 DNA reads TGTGCCTGGAGTCCTCTGACAGGGGCTGCCTCCTACGAGCAGTACTTC. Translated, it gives CAWSPLTGAASYEQYF.

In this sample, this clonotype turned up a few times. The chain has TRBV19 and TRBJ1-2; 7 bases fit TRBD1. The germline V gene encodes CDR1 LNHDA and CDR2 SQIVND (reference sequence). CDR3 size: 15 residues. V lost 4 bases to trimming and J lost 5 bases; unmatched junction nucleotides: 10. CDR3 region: CASSTGQNSFYGYTF. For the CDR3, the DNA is TGTGCCAGTAGTACGGGACAGAATAGTTTTTATGGCTACACCTTC.

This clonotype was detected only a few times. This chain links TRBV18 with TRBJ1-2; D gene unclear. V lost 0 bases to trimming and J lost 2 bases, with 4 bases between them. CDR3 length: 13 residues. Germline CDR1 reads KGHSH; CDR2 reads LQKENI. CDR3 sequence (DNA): TGTGCCAGCTCACCACCTTCGAACTATGGCTACACCTTC. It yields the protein CASSPPSNYGYTF.

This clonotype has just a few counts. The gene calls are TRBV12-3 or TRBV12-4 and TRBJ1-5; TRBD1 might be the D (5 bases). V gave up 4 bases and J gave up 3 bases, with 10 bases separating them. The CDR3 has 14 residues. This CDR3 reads CASSSEGINQPQHF. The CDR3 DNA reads TGTGCCAGCAGTTCTGAGGGGATCAATCAGCCCCAGCATTTT.

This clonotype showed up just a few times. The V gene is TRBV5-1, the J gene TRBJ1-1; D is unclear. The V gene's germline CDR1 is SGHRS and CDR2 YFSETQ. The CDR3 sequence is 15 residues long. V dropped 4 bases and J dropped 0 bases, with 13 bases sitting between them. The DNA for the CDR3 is TGCGCCAGCAGCGCATCGACACTTATGAACACTGAAGCTTTCTTT. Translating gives CASSASTLMNTEAFF.

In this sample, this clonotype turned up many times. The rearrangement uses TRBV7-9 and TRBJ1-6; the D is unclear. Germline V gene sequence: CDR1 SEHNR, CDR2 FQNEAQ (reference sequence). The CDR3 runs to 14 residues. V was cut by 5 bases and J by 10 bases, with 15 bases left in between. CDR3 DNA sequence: TGTGCCAGCAGCGAGACCGCTAAGAGGTCACCCCTCCACTTT. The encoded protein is CASSETAKRSPLHF.

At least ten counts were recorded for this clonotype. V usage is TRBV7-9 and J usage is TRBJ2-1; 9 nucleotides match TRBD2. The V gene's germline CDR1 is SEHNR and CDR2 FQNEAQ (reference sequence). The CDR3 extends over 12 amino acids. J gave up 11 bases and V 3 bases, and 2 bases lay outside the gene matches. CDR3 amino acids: CASSLSGGQQFF. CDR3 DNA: TGTGCCAGCAGCTTGAGCGGGGGGCAGCAGTTCTTC.